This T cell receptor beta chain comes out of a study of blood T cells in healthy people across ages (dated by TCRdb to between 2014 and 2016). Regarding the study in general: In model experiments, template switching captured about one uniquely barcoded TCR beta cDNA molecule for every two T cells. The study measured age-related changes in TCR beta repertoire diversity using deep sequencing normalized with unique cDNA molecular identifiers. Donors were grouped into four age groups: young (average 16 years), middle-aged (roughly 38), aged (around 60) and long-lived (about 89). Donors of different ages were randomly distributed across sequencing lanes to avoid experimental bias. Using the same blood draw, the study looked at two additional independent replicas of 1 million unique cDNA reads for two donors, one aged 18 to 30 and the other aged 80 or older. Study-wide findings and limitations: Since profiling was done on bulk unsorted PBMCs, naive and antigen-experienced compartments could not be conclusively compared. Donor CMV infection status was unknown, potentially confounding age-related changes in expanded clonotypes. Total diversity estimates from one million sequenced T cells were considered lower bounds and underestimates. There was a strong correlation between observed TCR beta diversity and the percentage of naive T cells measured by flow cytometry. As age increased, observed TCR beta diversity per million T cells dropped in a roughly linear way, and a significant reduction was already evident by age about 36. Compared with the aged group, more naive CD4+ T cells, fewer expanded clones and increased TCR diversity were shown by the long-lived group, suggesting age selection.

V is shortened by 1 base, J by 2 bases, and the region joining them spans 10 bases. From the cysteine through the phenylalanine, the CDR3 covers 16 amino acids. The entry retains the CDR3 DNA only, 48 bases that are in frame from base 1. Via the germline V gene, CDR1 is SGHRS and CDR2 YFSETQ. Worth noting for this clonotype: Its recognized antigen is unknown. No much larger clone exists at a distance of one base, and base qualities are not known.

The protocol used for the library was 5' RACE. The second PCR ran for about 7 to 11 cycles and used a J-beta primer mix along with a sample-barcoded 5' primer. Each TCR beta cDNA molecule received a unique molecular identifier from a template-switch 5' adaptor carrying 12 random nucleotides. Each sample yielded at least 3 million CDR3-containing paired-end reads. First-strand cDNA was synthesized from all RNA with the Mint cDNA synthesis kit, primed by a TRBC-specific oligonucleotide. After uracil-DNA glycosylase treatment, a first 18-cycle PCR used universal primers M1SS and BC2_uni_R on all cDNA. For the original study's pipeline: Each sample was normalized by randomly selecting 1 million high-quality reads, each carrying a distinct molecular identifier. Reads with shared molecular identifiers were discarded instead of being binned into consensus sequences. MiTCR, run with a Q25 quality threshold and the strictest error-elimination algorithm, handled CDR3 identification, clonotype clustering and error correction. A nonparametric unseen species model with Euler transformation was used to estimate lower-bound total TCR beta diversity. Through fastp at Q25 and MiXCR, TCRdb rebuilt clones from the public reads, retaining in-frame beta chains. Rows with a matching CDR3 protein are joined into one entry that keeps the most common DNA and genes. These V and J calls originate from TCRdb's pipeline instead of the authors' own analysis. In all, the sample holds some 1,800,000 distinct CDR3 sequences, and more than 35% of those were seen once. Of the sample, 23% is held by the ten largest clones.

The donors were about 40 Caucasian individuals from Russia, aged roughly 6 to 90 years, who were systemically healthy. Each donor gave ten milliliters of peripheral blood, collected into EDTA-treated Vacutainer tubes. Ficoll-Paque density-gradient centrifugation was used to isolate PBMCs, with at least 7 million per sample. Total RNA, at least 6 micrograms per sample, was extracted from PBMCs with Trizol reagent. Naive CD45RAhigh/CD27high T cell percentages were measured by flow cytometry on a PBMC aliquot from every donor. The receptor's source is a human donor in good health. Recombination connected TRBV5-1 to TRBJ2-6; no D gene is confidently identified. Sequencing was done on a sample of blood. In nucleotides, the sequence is TGCGCCAGCAGCTTGCGGCAGGTCGCTGGGGCCAACGTCCTGACTTTC. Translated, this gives CASSLRQVAGANVLTF.